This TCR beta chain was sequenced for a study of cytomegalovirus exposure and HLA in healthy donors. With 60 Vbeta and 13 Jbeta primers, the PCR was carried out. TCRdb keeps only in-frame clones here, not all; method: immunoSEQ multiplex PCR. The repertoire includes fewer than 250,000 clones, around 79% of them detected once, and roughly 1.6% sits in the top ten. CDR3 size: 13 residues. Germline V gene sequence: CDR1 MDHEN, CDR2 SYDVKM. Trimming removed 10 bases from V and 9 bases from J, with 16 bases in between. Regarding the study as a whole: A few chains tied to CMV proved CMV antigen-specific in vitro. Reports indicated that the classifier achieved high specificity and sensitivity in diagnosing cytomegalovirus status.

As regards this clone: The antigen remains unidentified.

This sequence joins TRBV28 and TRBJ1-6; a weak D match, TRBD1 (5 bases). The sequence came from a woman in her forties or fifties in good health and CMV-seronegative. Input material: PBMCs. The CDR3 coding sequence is TGTGCCACACAAACGGGGGGAGGTTCACCCCTCCACTTT. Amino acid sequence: CATQTGGGSPLHF.